This TCR beta chain was obtained from a study of T cell responses to AZD1222 COVID-19 vaccine (dated by TCRdb to 2020 to 2023). Background for the entire study: AZD1222 recipients whose second dose came at about 4 weeks and those whose second dose came at about 12 weeks were combined into one group, since spike-specific TCR depth and breadth did not differ between the two schedules. Enrollment into the trials was organized by age into subgroups of 18-55, 56-69 and 70-plus years, and those subgroups contained roughly 150, 30 and 60 TCR-sequenced participants, respectively. A total of 233 trial participants underwent TCR sequencing, of whom 200 to 220 received two doses of AZD1222 and around 26 received two doses of the MenACWY control vaccine.

The time point tag for this specimen amounts to: baseline before first vaccination. Vaccinee samples came from UK trials COV001 and COV002, including a single-blind randomized controlled phase 2/3 trial of AZD1222 (ChAdOx1 nCoV-19) in healthy adults. For TCRbeta chain sequencing, PBMC samples from trial participants were taken at day 0 and at day 28 after the second dose. The CDR3 regions of human TCRbeta chains were analyzed by immunosequencing. From the authors' description of their analysis: TCRs in the repertoires were compared against a reference library of SARS-CoV-2-specific TCRs that had been generated with the MIRA antigen-specificity platform. Breadth was defined as the fraction of unique TCRs that were SARS-CoV-2-associated. Depth was defined as the fraction of total T cells that were SARS-CoV-2-associated. Each spike-specific TCR was assigned to its reactive spike region and to a CD4 or CD8 class using the MIRA data. Log10-transformed breadth and depth values were compared by one-way ANOVA with Sidak's multiple comparisons tests. Drawn from immuneACCESS, this table holds only the in-frame rearrangements with V and J called that TCRdb kept. Clones are partly lost; checked studies trace under half to an unresolved V gene and leave the rest unexplained. Clonal size and the V and J genes are those of that table, whereas D and trimming came from the DNA. Here the sample has under 95,000 clones; 80% to 90% occur a single time. Approximately 8% of the sample comes from the top ten.

Broader findings and caveats from the paper: Reportedly, almost half of the unique spike-specific TCRs recognized epitopes lying outside the regions that are mutated in the B.1.351 and B.1.1.7 variants. The 56-69-year group was small, and its depth increase did not reach significance, likely because of low power. Conclusions about previously exposed vaccinees were limited because only six AZD1222 recipients were SARS-CoV-2 seropositive at baseline. Spike-specific TCR breadth and depth rose significantly after two AZD1222 doses compared with day 0 and with MenACWY recipients. Vaccine-associated CD4 TCRs spanned the whole spike protein, with dominant responses in regions 160-218 and 743-854. Most participants were white British and females outnumbered males, and the authors suggested that clonal diversity may have been underestimated. No day 14 peak-response samples were available, so repertoires were characterized only after the peak T cell response.

This clone was seen just once. Its cognate antigen has yet to be identified. The sample holds no much larger clone one base away, and base qualities are not on file. Sequencing was performed on peripheral blood, taken on day 0 of AZD1222 vaccination. The receptor was isolated from an adult in good health.

CDR3 sequence: CASSFRGLGGYTF. The DNA sequence follows: TGTGCCAGCAGCTTCAGGGGGTTAGGTGGCTACACCTTC. The chain was built from TRBV28 and TRBJ1-2, with 7 bases in between that match TRBD1. Inclusive of the bounding cysteine and phenylalanine, the CDR3 is 13 residues long. Kept here is only the CDR3 DNA, which spans 39 bases and is read in frame from base 1. Unmatched junction bases come to 8, with V trimmed by 6 bases and J by 7 bases. The CDR1 and CDR2 encoded by the germline V gene are MDHEN and SYDVKM.